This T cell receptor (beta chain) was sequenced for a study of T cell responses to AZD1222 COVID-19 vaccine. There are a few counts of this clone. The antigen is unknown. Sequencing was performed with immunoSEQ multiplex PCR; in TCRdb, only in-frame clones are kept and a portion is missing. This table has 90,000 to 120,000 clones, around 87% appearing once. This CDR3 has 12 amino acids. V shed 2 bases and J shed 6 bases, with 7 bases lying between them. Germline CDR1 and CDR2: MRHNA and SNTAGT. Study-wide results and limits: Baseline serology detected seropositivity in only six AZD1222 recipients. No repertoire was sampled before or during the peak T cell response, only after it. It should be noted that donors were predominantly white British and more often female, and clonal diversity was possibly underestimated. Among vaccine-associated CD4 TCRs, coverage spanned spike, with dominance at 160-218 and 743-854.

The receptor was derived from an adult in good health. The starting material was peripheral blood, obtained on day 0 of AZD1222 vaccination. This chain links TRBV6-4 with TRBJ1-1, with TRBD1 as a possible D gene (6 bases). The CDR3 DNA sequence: TGTGCCAGCAGTGACGGACAGTCTGAAGCTTTCTTT. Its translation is CASSDGQSEAFF.